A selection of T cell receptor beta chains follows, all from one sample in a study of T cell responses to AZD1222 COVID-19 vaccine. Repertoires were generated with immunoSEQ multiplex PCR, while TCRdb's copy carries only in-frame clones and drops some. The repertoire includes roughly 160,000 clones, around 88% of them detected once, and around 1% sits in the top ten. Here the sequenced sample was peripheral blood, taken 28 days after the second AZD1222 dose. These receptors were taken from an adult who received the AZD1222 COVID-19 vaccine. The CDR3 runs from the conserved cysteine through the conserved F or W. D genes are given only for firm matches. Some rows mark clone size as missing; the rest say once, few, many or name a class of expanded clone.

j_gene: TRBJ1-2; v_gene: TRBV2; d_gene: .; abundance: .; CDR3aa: CASRGRFYGYTF; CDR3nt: TGTGCCAGCAGGGGCCGGTTCTATGGCTACACCTTC
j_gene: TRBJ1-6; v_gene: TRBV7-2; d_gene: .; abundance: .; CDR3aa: CASSLEGSSYNSPLHF; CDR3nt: TGTGCCAGCAGCTTAGAAGGGAGCTCCTATAATTCACCCCTCCACTTT
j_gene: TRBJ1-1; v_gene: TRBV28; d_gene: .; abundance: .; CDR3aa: CASSLGLLNTEAFF; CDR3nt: TGTGCCAGCAGTTTAGGCCTCCTGAACACTGAAGCTTTCTTT
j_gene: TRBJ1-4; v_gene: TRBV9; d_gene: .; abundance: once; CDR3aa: CASSVGGGPNEKLFF; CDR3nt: TGTGCCAGCAGCGTAGGCGGGGGACCTAATGAAAAACTGTTTTTT
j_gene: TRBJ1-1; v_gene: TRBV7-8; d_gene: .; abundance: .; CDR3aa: CASSKESGQNTEAFF; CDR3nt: TGTGCCAGCAGCAAAGAGTCCGGACAGAACACTGAAGCTTTCTTT
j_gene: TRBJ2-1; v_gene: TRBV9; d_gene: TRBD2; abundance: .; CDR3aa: CASSVSGGGHNEQFF; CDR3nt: TGTGCCAGCAGCGTAAGCGGGGGGGGACACAATGAGCAGTTCTTC
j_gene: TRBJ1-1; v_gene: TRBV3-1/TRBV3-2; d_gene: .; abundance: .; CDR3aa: CASSSRQTAEAFF; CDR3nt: TGTGCCAGCAGCTCCCGACAGACGGCTGAAGCTTTCTTT
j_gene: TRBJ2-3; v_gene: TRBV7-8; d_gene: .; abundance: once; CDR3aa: CASSLARPRRADTQYF; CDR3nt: TGTGCCAGCAGCTTAGCGAGGCCCCGGCGAGCGGATACGCAGTATTTT
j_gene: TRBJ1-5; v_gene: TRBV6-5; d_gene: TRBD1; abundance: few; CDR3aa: CASRDRVGQPQHF; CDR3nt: TGTGCCAGCAGGGACAGGGTCGGTCAGCCCCAGCATTTT
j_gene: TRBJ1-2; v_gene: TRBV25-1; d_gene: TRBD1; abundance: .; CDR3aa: CASGRTGANYGYTF; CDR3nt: TGTGCCAGCGGTCGGACAGGAGCTAACTATGGCTACACCTTC
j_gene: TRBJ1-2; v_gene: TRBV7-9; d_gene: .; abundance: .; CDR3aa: CASSLTQGWGYTF; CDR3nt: TGTGCCAGCAGCTTAACCCAGGGCTGGGGCTACACCTTC
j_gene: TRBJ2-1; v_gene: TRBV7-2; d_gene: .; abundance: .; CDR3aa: CASSLAEFSRNEQFF; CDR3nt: TGTGCCAGCAGCTTAGCGGAGTTTTCCCGCAATGAGCAGTTCTTC
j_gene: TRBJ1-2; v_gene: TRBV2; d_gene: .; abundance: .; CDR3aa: CASSEVAGYGYTF; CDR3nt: TGTGCCAGCAGTGAAGTAGCAGGGTATGGCTACACCTTC
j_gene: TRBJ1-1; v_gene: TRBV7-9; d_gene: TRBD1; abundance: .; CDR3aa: CASSSQGDFEAFF; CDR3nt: TGTGCCAGCAGCTCACAGGGGGACTTTGAAGCTTTCTTT
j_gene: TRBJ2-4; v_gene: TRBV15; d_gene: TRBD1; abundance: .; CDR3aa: CATSRGTGTVSNIQYF; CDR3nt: TGTGCCACCAGCAGAGGAACAGGGACAGTATCAAACATTCAGTACTTC
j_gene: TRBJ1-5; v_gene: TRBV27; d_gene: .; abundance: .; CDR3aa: CASSYGSGDQPQHF; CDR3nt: TGTGCCAGCAGTTACGGTTCAGGAGATCAGCCCCAGCATTTT
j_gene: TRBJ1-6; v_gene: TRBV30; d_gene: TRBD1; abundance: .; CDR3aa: CAWSRTGNSPLHF; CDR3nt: TGTGCCTGGAGTAGGACAGGGAATTCACCCCTCCACTTT
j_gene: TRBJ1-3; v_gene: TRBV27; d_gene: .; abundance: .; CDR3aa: CASGASGVSGNTIYF; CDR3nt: TGTGCCAGCGGGGCCAGCGGGGTATCTGGAAACACCATATATTTT
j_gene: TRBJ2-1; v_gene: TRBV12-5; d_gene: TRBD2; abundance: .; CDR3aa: CASGLRAGGYNEQFF; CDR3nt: TGTGCTAGTGGTTTGCGAGCGGGGGGATACAATGAGCAGTTCTTC
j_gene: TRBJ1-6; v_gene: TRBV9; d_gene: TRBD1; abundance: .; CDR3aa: CASRLGTGTNSPLHF; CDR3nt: TGTGCCAGCAGACTTGGGACAGGGACTAATTCACCCCTCCACTTT
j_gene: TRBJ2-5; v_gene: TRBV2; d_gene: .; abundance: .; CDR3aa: CASSAAIVQETQYF; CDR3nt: TGTGCCAGCAGTGCGGCTATAGTCCAAGAGACCCAGTACTTC
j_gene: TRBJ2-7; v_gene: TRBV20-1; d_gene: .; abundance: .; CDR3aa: CSARIDDAAYF; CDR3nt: TGCAGTGCTAGGATCGATGATGCCGCCTACTTC
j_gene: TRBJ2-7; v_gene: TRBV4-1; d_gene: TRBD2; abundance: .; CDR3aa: CASSQDTRVAGTYEQYF; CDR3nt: TGCGCCAGCAGCCAAGACACCCGCGTAGCGGGCACCTACGAGCAGTACTTC
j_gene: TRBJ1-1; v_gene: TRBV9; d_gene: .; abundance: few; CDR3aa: CASSVGRSEAFF; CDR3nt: TGTGCCAGCAGCGTAGGCCGGAGCGAAGCTTTCTTT
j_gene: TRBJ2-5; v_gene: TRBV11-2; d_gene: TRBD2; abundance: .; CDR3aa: CASSLRLAQETQYF; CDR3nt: TGTGCCAGCAGCTTGAGACTAGCCCAAGAGACCCAGTACTTC
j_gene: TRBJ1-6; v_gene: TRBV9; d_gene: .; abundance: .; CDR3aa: CASSVDLQGRSPLHF; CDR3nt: TGTGCCAGCAGCGTAGACTTACAGGGCAGGTCACCCCTCCACTTT
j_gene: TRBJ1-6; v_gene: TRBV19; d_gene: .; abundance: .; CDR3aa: CASRSVRNSPLHF; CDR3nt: TGTGCCAGTAGGAGTGTCAGGAATTCACCCCTCCACTTT
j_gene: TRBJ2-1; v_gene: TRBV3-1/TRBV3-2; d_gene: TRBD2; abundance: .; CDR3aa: CASSLYSSGGVNEQFF; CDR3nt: TGTGCCAGCAGCCTTTACAGTAGCGGGGGGGTCAATGAGCAGTTCTTC